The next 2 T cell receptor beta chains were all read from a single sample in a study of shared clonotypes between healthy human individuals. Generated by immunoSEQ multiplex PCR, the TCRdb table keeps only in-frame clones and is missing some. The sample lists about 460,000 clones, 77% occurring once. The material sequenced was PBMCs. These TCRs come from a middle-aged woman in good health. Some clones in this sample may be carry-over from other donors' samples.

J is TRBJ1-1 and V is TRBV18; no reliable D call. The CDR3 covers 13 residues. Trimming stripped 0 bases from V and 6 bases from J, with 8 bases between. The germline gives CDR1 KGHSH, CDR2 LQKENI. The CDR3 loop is CASSPPAGSEAFF. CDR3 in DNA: TGTGCCAGCTCACCACCGGCCGGATCTGAAGCTTTCTTT.

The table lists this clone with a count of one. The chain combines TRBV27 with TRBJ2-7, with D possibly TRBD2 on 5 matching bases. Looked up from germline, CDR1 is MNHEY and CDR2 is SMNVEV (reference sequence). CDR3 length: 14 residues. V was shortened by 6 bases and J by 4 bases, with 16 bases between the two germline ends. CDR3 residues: CASSPRGWGYEQYF. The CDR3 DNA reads TGTGCCAGCAGCCCCCGAGGGTGGGGATACGAGCAGTACTTC.